A single sample is the source of the 21 T cell receptor beta chains below, sequenced in a study of blood T cell repertoires in COVID-19. The repertoire was sequenced with immunoSEQ multiplex PCR; TCRdb's copy has only in-frame clones and lacks some. Of under 250,000 clones in the sample, roughly 84% were seen once. Sequencing was carried out using peripheral blood. The source of these receptors is a woman in her thirties or forties who had recovered from COVID-19.

This chain connects TRBV2 to TRBJ2-1, with 8 bases identical to TRBD1. The CDR3 length is 12 residues. V trimming: 5 bases; J trimming: 9 bases; junction bases outside the gene matches: 3. CDR1 SNHLY and CDR2 FYNNEI come from the germline V gene. This CDR3 reads CASSSDRGEQFF. Here the CDR3 DNA reads TGTGCCAGCAGTTCCGACAGGGGTGAGCAGTTCTTC.

This chain links TRBV7-9 with TRBJ1-2; D is perhaps TRBD1 (6 bases). This CDR3 region has 15 residues. The germline V gene has CDR1 SEHNR and CDR2 FQNEAQ (reference sequence). Trimming pared 7 bases from V and 8 bases from J, leaving 23 bases between. CDR3 DNA sequence: TGTGCCAGCACCCATTCCTGGACAGATACTATGGGCTACACCTTC. Encoded protein: CASTHSWTDTMGYTF.

This chain links TRBV30 with TRBJ2-7; D is perhaps TRBD1 (5 bases). CDR1 is GTSNPN, CDR2 SVGIG, per germline (reference sequence). Deletions cut 2 bases from V and 4 bases from J, with 12 bases between. The CDR3 loop spans 13 amino acids. The CDR3 reads CAWSKDSAYEQYF. CDR3 in DNA: TGTGCCTGGAGTAAAGACAGCGCTTACGAGCAGTACTTC.

This clone was observed at least ten times. The V gene is TRBV19, the J gene TRBJ2-7; 10 bases match TRBD2. The CDR3 is 15 amino acids. Germline CDR1 is LNHDA and CDR2 is SQIVND (reference sequence). The J segment lost 2 bases and the V segment lost 6 bases, leaving 7 bases of the junction unmatched. CDR3 loop: CASSDLAGEPYEQYF. For the CDR3, the DNA is TGTGCCAGTAGCGATCTAGCGGGGGAACCCTACGAGCAGTACTTC.

V usage is TRBV4-1 and J usage is TRBJ1-2; D possibly corresponds to TRBD1 (6 bases). The CDR3 totals 15 residues. V lost 4 bases and J lost 2, with 14 bases in between. From germline, CDR1 is MGHRA and CDR2 YSYEKL. DNA for the CDR3: TGCGCCAGCAGCCCCGTGGCGGGGGCGAACTATGGCTACACCTTC. This sequence encodes CASSPVAGANYGYTF.

This clone has only one observation. This chain links TRBV2 with TRBJ2-1; D may be TRBD2 (6 bases). V dropped 7 bases and J dropped 8 bases, with 12 bases sitting between them. This CDR3 spans 12 amino acids. Germline V gene sequence: CDR1 SNHLY, CDR2 FYNNEI. The CDR3 DNA is TGTGCCAGCATCCTAGCGACTGATGAGCAGTTCTTC. It yields the protein CASILATDEQFF.

V gene TRBV2 combines with J gene TRBJ1-5, with TRBD1 identical over 7 bases. Germline V CDR1 and CDR2: SNHLY, FYNNEI. The CDR3 extends over 13 amino acids. V lost 4 bases and J lost 4; bases outside the gene matches: 1. This chain's CDR3 is CASSATGNQPQHF. The DNA of the CDR3 is TGTGCCAGCAGTGCGACAGGGAATCAGCCCCAGCATTTT.

The rearrangement joins TRBV6-2 or TRBV6-3 to TRBJ1-6; TRBD1 might be the D (5 bases). Trimming took off 6 bases at V and 7 bases at J, with 19 bases between the two ends. CDR3 length: 16 residues. Germline V gene data show CDR1 as MNHEY and CDR2 as SVGEGT. DNA of the CDR3: TGTGCCAGCAGCCCTCGGTCGGGGGGTCTAAATTCACCCCTCCACTTT. This codes for CASSPRSGGLNSPLHF.

The V call is TRBV29-1, the J call TRBJ2-1, with a tentative D call TRBD2 (6 bases). CDR1 SQVTM and CDR2 ANQGSEA come from the germline V gene. The ends were cut back, 5 bases at V and 3 bases at J, with 17 bases in the middle. The CDR3 has 15 residues. The CDR3 here is CSVQRGGAGYNEQFF. CDR3 DNA sequence: TGCAGCGTTCAAAGAGGAGGGGCAGGCTACAATGAGCAGTTCTTC.

To note about this clone: At the DNA level, this CDR3 is encoded by other sequences in the same sample as well. The chain is built from TRBV3-1 (or the pseudogene TRBV3-2) and TRBJ2-2, with D unclear. The CDR3 covers 15 residues. Trimming removed 1 base from V and 4 bases from J, with 10 bases in between. Germline-derived CDR1 and CDR2 are LGHDT and YNNKEL (reference sequence). CDR3 loop: CASSQGTGRTGELFF. CDR3 DNA sequence: TGTGCCAGCAGCCAAGGTACGGGTCGCACCGGGGAGCTGTTTTTT.

V is TRBV5-1 and J is TRBJ2-5; 11 bases line up with TRBD1. The J segment lost 5 bases and the V segment lost 4 bases, leaving 7 bases of the junction unmatched. This CDR3 contains 15 residues. Germline CDR1 reads SGHRS; CDR2 reads YFSETQ. The CDR3 DNA sequence: TGCGCCAGCAGCCGTGGACAGGGGGCCGCGGAGACCCAGTACTTC. Amino acids: CASSRGQGAAETQYF.

The chain links TRBV12-3 or TRBV12-4 to TRBJ1-4; D not resolved. The CDR3 is made up of 13 amino acids. The ends were cut back, 8 bases at V and 0 bases at J, with 7 bases in the middle. The CDR3 DNA reads TGTGCCAGCCAGAGGGCAACTAATGAAAAACTGTTTTTT. This encodes CASQRATNEKLFF.

V gene TRBV7-6 combines with J gene TRBJ2-2; D remains ambiguous. This CDR3 comprises 14 residues. Trimming stripped 3 bases from V and 5 bases from J, with 10 bases between. Germline CDR1 reads SGHVS; CDR2 reads FNYEAQ. The CDR3 bases are TGTGCCAGCAGCTTTATAGAGAAAACCGGGGAGCTGTTTTTT. Protein: CASSFIEKTGELFF. The full variable domain, its missing parts supplied by reference TRBV7-6 and TRBJ2-2, is GAGVSQSPRYKVTKRGQDVALRCDPISGHVSLYWYRQALGQGPEFLTYFNYEAQQDKSGLPNDRFSAERPEGSISTLTIQRTEQRDSAMYRCASSFIEKTGELFFGEGSRLTVL.

The CDR3 reads CATSESTADGYTF. In DNA form, the CDR3 reads TGTGCCACCAGTGAATCCACAGCGGATGGCTACACCTTC. The J gene is TRBJ1-2, the V gene TRBV24-1; no clear D gene. The CDR3 is 13 amino acids. Germline CDR1 and CDR2: KGHDR and SFDVKD. V was shortened by 4 bases and J by 6 bases, with 11 bases between the two germline ends.

The V and J genes are TRBV5-1 and TRBJ1-2, with D unresolved. Germline V gene data show CDR1 as SGHRS and CDR2 as YFSETQ. CDR3 length equals 14 residues. The V and J ends lost 4 bases and 1 base respectively, with 11 bases between them. The CDR3 DNA reads TGCGCCAGCAGCCGATTCAGTAATAACTATGGCTACACCTTC. It is translated as CASSRFSNNYGYTF. Full variable domain (outside the CDR3, taken from reference TRBV5-1 and TRBJ1-2): KAGVTQTPRYLIKTRGQQVTLSCSPISGHRSVSWYQQTPGQGLQFLFEYFSETQRNKGNFPGRFSGRQFSNSRSEMNVSTLELGDSALYLCASSRFSNNYGYTFGSGTRLTVV.

This chain joins TRBV19 and TRBJ2-6; 12 bases are shared with TRBD1. Germline CDR1 LNHDA, CDR2 SQIVND (reference sequence). With V trimmed by 3 bases and J by 2 bases, 8 bases remained unmatched. The CDR3 runs to 19 residues. The CDR3 region is CASSIQPGQGAAGANVLTF. CDR3 bases: TGTGCCAGTAGTATCCAACCGGGACAGGGGGCAGCTGGGGCCAACGTCCTGACTTTC. Full variable domain (missing parts from reference TRBV19 and TRBJ2-6): DGGITQSPKYLFRKEGQNVTLSCEQNLNHDAMYWYRQDPGQGLRLIYYSQIVNDFQKGDIAEGYSVSREKKESFPLTVTSAQKNPTAFYLCASSIQPGQGAAGANVLTFGAGSRLTVL.

On this clone: A much larger clone lies a single base off, so this may be a read error. This same CDR3 is encoded by further DNA sequences in the sample. V and J are TRBV30 and TRBJ1-6, with TRBD1 matching 9 bases. The V and J ends lost 4 bases and 10 bases, in that order; junction bases with no gene match: 5. This CDR3 has 13 residues. Germline V CDR1 and CDR2: GTSNPN, SVGIG (reference sequence). The CDR3 DNA is TGTGCCTGGAAAGGACAGGGGCGATCACCCCTCCACTTT. Translation gives CAWKGQGRSPLHF.

The gene calls are TRBV5-4 and TRBJ1-4; D is unresolved. CDR1 is SGHNT, CDR2 YYREEE, per germline (reference sequence). There are 14 residues in the CDR3. V was shortened by 2 bases and J by 5 bases, with 10 bases between the two germline ends. CDR3 sequence reads: CASSFRGGNEKLFF. DNA for the CDR3: TGTGCCAGCAGCTTTCGAGGCGGGAATGAAAAACTGTTTTTT.

V and J are TRBV20-1 and TRBJ2-5; possibly TRBD2 for D (6 bases). Trimming took off 5 bases at V and 5 bases at J, with 9 bases between the two ends. The germline gives CDR1 DFQATT, CDR2 SNEGSKA (reference sequence). The CDR3 contains 11 residues. The CDR3 DNA reads as TGCAGTGCTGTACGGGGGGAGACCCAGTACTTC. The encoded protein is CSAVRGETQYF.

CDR3 coding DNA: TGTGCCAGCAGTTTGGGGGGGCTGGAGACCCAGTACTTC. Its translation is CASSLGGLETQYF. The genes are TRBV7-6 and TRBJ2-5; D might be TRBD2 (7 bases). V lost 6 bases and J 5 bases, leaving 13 bases between the germline ends. Germline V gives CDR1 SGHVS, CDR2 FNYEAQ. This CDR3 is built from 13 residues.

CDR3 DNA: TGTGCCAGCAGGAGCAGGGGTAGTTTGGACAATGAGCAGTTCTTC. Amino acid sequence: CASRSRGSLDNEQFF. The chain is built from TRBV3-1 (or the pseudogene TRBV3-2) and TRBJ2-1; possibly TRBD1 for D (6 bases). The CDR3 spans 15 residues. V was shortened by 6 bases and J by 5 bases, with 17 bases between the two germline ends. Germline lookup yields CDR1 LGHDT and CDR2 YNNKEL (reference sequence).